These 27 T cell receptor beta chains share one sample of origin, sequenced in a study of cytomegalovirus exposure and HLA in healthy donors. PCR was performed using 60 Vbeta and 13 Jbeta primers. Assay: immunoSEQ multiplex PCR; the TCRdb copy retains only in-frame clones and omits some. This table holds 95,000 to 130,000 clones, roughly a tenth found once. Sequenced: PBMCs. These receptors came from a man aged 30 to 39 in good health and CMV-seronegative.

This clone was found a few times. The genes are TRBV7-9 and TRBJ2-7; D might be TRBD1 (5 bases). CDR3 length: 14 residues. Germline CDR1 and CDR2: SEHNR and FQNEAQ (reference sequence). V gave up 2 bases and J gave up 2 bases, with 10 bases separating them. The chain's CDR3 is CASSLIQEPYEQYF. The CDR3 nucleotides are TGTGCCAGCAGCTTAATACAGGAGCCCTACGAGCAGTACTTC.

This clone came up a few times. This chain joins TRBV7-4 and TRBJ2-1; no definite D call. CDR3 length: 15 residues. Germline V gives CDR1 SGHVT, CDR2 SQSDAQ. Trimming shortened V by 1 base and J by 3 bases, and 10 bases separated the two germline ends. The CDR3 loop reads CASSLGKPDYNEQFF. In DNA, the CDR3 is TGTGCCAGCAGCTTAGGTAAACCAGACTACAATGAGCAGTTCTTC.

The gene calls are TRBV28 and TRBJ1-5; 9 positions match TRBD1. CDR3 length: 16 amino acids. The germline V gene has CDR1 MDHEN and CDR2 SYDVKM. With V trimmed by 6 bases and J by 7 bases, 13 bases remained unmatched. The CDR3 protein is CASSLAGTGPRQPQHF. The DNA of the CDR3 is TGTGCCAGCAGCCTCGCCGGGACAGGGCCAAGGCAGCCCCAGCATTTT.

CDR3 sequence reads: CASSVRQLAQNTEAFF. In nucleotides, the CDR3 is TGTGCCAGCTCAGTAAGACAGTTGGCCCAAAACACTGAAGCTTTCTTT. The chain links TRBV18 to TRBJ1-1; perhaps TRBD1 as D (5 bases). The CDR3 totals 16 residues. Trimming removed 5 bases from V and 2 bases from J, with 18 bases in between. Germline CDR1 is KGHSH and CDR2 is LQKENI.

The table lists this clone with a few counts. The rearrangement uses TRBV19 and TRBJ2-2; 10 positions agree with TRBD1. In germline, CDR1 is LNHDA, CDR2 SQIVND (reference sequence). This CDR3 region has 13 residues. V dropped 9 bases and J dropped 7; count of bases not matched to a gene: 5. The CDR3 region has the DNA TGTGCCAGCGCGACAGGGGGCAACGGGGAGCTGTTTTTT. Its translation is CASATGGNGELFF.

The chain employs TRBV7-2 and TRBJ2-7, with a possible D match to TRBD1 (5 bases). With 0 bases removed from V and 7 bases from J, the gap between germline ends came to 10 bases. Germline CDR1 is SGHTA and CDR2 is FQGNSA. The length of the CDR3 is 13 residues. CDR3 loop: CASSLAVQGEQYF. The CDR3 DNA sequence: TGTGCCAGCAGCTTAGCGGTGCAGGGTGAGCAGTACTTC.

V usage is TRBV5-4 and J usage is TRBJ2-3; 8 bases are shared with TRBD1. V lost 4 bases and J lost 5; bases outside the gene matches: 9. Looked up from germline, CDR1 is SGHNT and CDR2 is YYREEE (reference sequence). The CDR3 is 15 residues long. In nucleotides, the CDR3 is TGTGCCAGCAGCGGGACAGGTTCTCGAGTAGATACGCAGTATTTT. Residues: CASSGTGSRVDTQYF.

V gene TRBV5-6 combines with J gene TRBJ1-6; D is possibly TRBD1 (5 bases). The germline V gene encodes CDR1 SGHDT and CDR2 YYEEEE. The CDR3 length is 14 residues. With 5 bases removed from V and 9 bases from J, the gap between germline ends came to 15 bases. The CDR3 nucleotides are TGTGCCAGCAGACCCCAGGCGGGGGGTTCACCCCTCCACTTT. Encoded protein: CASRPQAGGSPLHF.

In this sample, this clone turned up once. This rearrangement joins TRBV19 to TRBJ2-2; no reliable D call. Germline loops: CDR1 LNHDA, CDR2 SQIVND (reference sequence). This CDR3 is 13 amino acids long. Trimming pared 4 bases from V and 2 bases from J, leaving 5 bases between. This CDR3 is CASSTRNTGELFF. For the CDR3, the DNA is TGTGCCAGTAGTACCAGAAACACCGGGGAGCTGTTTTTT. The whole variable domain, filled in from reference TRBV19 and TRBJ2-2, reads DGGITQSPKYLFRKEGQNVTLSCEQNLNHDAMYWYRQDPGQGLRLIYYSQIVNDFQKGDIAEGYSVSREKKESFPLTVTSAQKNPTAFYLCASSTRNTGELFFGEGSRLTVL.

This clone was found a few times. The chain joins TRBV19 to TRBJ1-2; 11 bases are shared with TRBD1. Germline V gene lookup returns CDR1 LNHDA and CDR2 SQIVND (reference sequence). The CDR3 spans 15 residues. Unmatched junction bases numbered 9, after V lost 7 bases and J lost 5 bases. CDR3 loop: CASTTRTGGVYGYTF. In DNA form, the CDR3 reads TGTGCCAGTACCACCCGGACAGGGGGCGTTTATGGCTACACCTTC.

This chain joins TRBV19 and TRBJ2-7; TRBD1 might be the D (5 bases). Per germline, CDR1 LNHDA and CDR2 SQIVND (reference sequence). This CDR3 is built from 14 residues. The V gene lost 3 bases and the J gene lost 2 bases, with 11 bases spanning the gap. The CDR3 DNA reads as TGTGCCAGTAGTATTGGGCAGGGAACCTACGAGCAGTACTTC. This sequence encodes CASSIGQGTYEQYF.

This clone was observed a handful of times. Other DNA sequences within the sample encode an identical CDR3. V and J are TRBV9 and TRBJ2-3; 8 positions agree with TRBD1. The germline gives CDR1 SGDLS, CDR2 YYNGEE. V lost 0 bases and J lost 6; bases outside the gene matches: 3. The CDR3 has 14 amino acids. In DNA form, the CDR3 reads TGTGCCAGCAGCGTAGGGACAGGGAGGGATACGCAGTATTTT. Its translation: CASSVGTGRDTQYF.

This chain joins TRBV10-3 and TRBJ2-3; possible D gene TRBD1, 6 bases. The germline gives CDR1 ENHRY, CDR2 SYGVKD. This CDR3 is 13 amino acids long. Trimming pared 3 bases from V and 3 bases from J, leaving 7 bases between. CDR3 bases: TGTGCCATCAGTGAAGGGGGAACAGATACGCAGTATTTT. Its translation is CAISEGGTDTQYF.

This clone was observed a handful of times. This sequence joins TRBV5-8 and TRBJ1-3; 12 bases agree with TRBD1. This CDR3 contains 18 residues. Losses at the gene ends were 4 bases for V and 1 base for J; bases not matched to a gene: 9. The germline V gene encodes CDR1 SGHTS and CDR2 YDEGEE. The CDR3 DNA reads as TGTGCCAGCAGCAAAGCCGGGACAGGGGGCCTATCTGGAAACACCATATATTTT. Translated, it gives CASSKAGTGGLSGNTIYF. The full variable domain, completed using reference TRBV5-8 and TRBJ1-3, is EAGVTQSPTHLIKTRGQQATLRCSPISGHTSVYWYQQALGLGLQFLLWYDEGEERNRGNFPPRFSGRQFPNYSSELNVNALELEDSALYLCASSKAGTGGLSGNTIYFGEGSWLTVV.

A few counts support this clone. The chain links TRBV29-1 to TRBJ2-3; 8 positions agree with TRBD2. The J segment lost 4 bases and the V segment lost 6 bases, leaving 3 bases of the junction unmatched. Germline-derived CDR1 and CDR2 are SQVTM and ANQGSEA. This CDR3 has 12 residues. The CDR3 loop is CSVSGGPDTQYF. The DNA for the CDR3 is TGCAGCGTATCGGGAGGGCCAGATACGCAGTATTTT.

This sequence joins TRBV16 and TRBJ1-5; TRBD1 aligns across 9 bases. Looked up from germline, CDR1 is KGHSY and CDR2 is FQNENV. This CDR3 spans 15 amino acids. V gave up 7 bases and J gave up 4 bases; unmatched junction bases: 8. The DNA of the CDR3 is TGTGCCAGCAACCAGGGACAGGGAGAAAATCAGCCCCAGCATTTT. Translated, it gives CASNQGQGENQPQHF.

As for this clone: This sample includes further DNA sequences coding for the same CDR3. This chain connects TRBV7-2 to TRBJ1-1; D is ambiguous. Between the trimmed V and J ends, which lost 5 bases and 5 bases, there was a span of 15 bases. CDR1 is SGHTA and CDR2 is FQGNSA in the germline V gene. The CDR3 is 14 residues long. The CDR3 region is CASSLEGVLTEAFF. The CDR3 bases are TGTGCCAGCAGCCTGGAAGGAGTTTTGACTGAAGCTTTCTTT.

This clone was seen a handful of times. This rearrangement joins TRBV10-3 to TRBJ2-3; 12 positions agree with TRBD2. Germline CDR1 and CDR2: ENHRY and SYGVKD. This CDR3 is built from 15 residues. V lost 6 bases to trimming and J lost 4 bases; unmatched junction nucleotides: 5. CDR3 loop: CAIRPGLAGPDTQYF. As DNA, the CDR3 is TGTGCCATCAGACCTGGACTAGCGGGGCCAGATACGCAGTATTTT.

This clone has only a few counts. The chain uses TRBV14 and TRBJ2-2; TRBD1 matches 10 bases. This CDR3 contains 16 residues. V lost 3 bases and J lost 6; bases outside the gene matches: 7. CDR1 is SGHDN, CDR2 FVKESK, per germline. CDR3 loop: CASSQPGQGSSGELFF. Here the CDR3 DNA reads TGTGCCAGCAGCCAGCCGGGACAGGGGAGTTCCGGGGAGCTGTTTTTT.

The rearrangement joins TRBV5-6 to TRBJ1-4; TRBD1 matches 9 bases. From germline, CDR1 is SGHDT and CDR2 YYEEEE. This CDR3 is built from 13 residues. After removal of 6 bases from V and 7 bases from J, the junction contained 4 bases not matched to a gene. CDR3 sequence reads: CASNYRGREKLFF. The CDR3 DNA reads as TGTGCCAGCAATTACAGGGGGCGTGAAAAACTGTTTTTT. The complete variable domain, with remaining parts taken from reference TRBV5-6 and TRBJ1-4, reads DAGVTQSPTHLIKTRGQQVTLRCSPKSGHDTVSWYQQALGQGPQFIFQYYEEEERQRGNFPDRFSGHQFPNYSSELNVNALLLGDSALYLCASNYRGREKLFFGSGTQLSVL.

This clone was seen a handful of times. CDR3 nucleotide sequence: TGTGCCAGCACGCAGGGAATCTACGAGCAGTACTTC. Protein sequence: CASTQGIYEQYF. The genes are TRBV28 and TRBJ2-7; TRBD1 might be the D (5 bases). V dropped 7 bases and J dropped 3 bases, with 10 bases sitting between them. Germline values: CDR1 MDHEN, CDR2 SYDVKM. The CDR3 runs to 12 residues.

The rearrangement links TRBV5-6 to TRBJ1-1; a weak D match, TRBD1 (6 bases). The CDR3 runs to 15 residues. The germline V gene has CDR1 SGHDT and CDR2 YYEEEE. The V end lost 4 bases, the J end lost 4 bases, and 17 bases lay between the germline ends. The CDR3 protein is CASSESQGLGTEAFF. The DNA for the CDR3 is TGTGCCAGCAGCGAATCCCAGGGGTTGGGCACTGAAGCTTTCTTT.

This clone was observed a handful of times. This rearrangement joins TRBV2 to TRBJ1-5; 7 bases agree with TRBD1. This CDR3 contains 13 residues. Losses at the gene ends were 4 bases for V and 9 bases for J; bases not matched to a gene: 6. Germline values: CDR1 SNHLY, CDR2 FYNNEI. The CDR3 DNA reads TGTGCCAGCAGTGGACAGGGCCCTCGGCCCCAGCATTTT. As protein: CASSGQGPRPQHF. The full variable domain, rest sourced from reference TRBV2 and TRBJ1-5, is EPEVTQTPSHQVTQMGQEVILRCVPISNHLYFYWYRQILGQKVEFLVSFYNNEISEKSEIFDDQFSVERPDGSNFTLKIRSTKLEDSAMYFCASSGQGPRPQHFGDGTRLSIL.

This clone has more than one count but fewer than ten. The V and J genes are TRBV4-1 and TRBJ2-7, with D maybe TRBD1 (5 bases). Trimming stripped 3 bases from V and 0 bases from J, with 15 bases between. This CDR3 is 16 amino acids long. CDR1 and CDR2 (germline): MGHRA, YSYEKL. DNA of the CDR3: TGCGCCAGCAGCCATCAGAGGCAGGGAACCTCCTACGAGCAGTACTTC. It translates to CASSHQRQGTSYEQYF.

In its sample, this clone is medium-sized. The chain links TRBV6-4 to TRBJ2-1; 11 bases align to TRBD2. The ends lost 4 bases at V and 1 base at J; junction bases unmatched: 0. This CDR3 is 15 amino acids long. Per the germline V gene, CDR1 is MRHNA and CDR2 is SNTAGT. The CDR3 protein is CASSVAGGSYNEQFF. The CDR3 bases are TGTGCCAGCAGTGTAGCGGGGGGGTCCTACAATGAGCAGTTCTTC.

This clone was seen only a few times. The chain uses TRBV30 and TRBJ1-3, with D perhaps matching TRBD1 (5 bases). The CDR3 has 16 residues. With 0 bases removed from V and 2 bases from J, the gap between germline ends came to 14 bases. Germline CDR1 reads GTSNPN; CDR2 reads SVGIG (reference sequence). The CDR3 here is CAWSVGSPGTGNTIYF. The CDR3 DNA reads TGTGCCTGGAGTGTAGGGTCTCCAGGGACTGGAAACACCATATATTTT.

The V and J genes are TRBV4-1 and TRBJ2-7, with D perhaps TRBD1 (6 bases). CDR3 length: 14 amino acids. Germline V gene data show CDR1 as MGHRA and CDR2 as YSYEKL. V was shortened by 4 bases and J by 0 bases, with 10 bases between the two germline ends. Here the CDR3 reads CASSLRQASYEQYF. The CDR3 DNA reads TGCGCCAGCAGCCTGCGACAGGCCTCCTACGAGCAGTACTTC.